These 8 T cell receptor beta chains were all obtained from the same sample, sequenced in a study of CD8 T cells in Susac syndrome. Random hexamers were used to reverse transcribe the RNA input (about 0.5 to 1 ug). TCRdb itself ran the immunoSEQ multiplex PCR reads through MiXCR, one entry per CDR3 protein. The sample shows about 200,000 distinct CDR3 sequences, around 95% of them seen only once. The source material was CD4+ T cells from PBMCs. Source of these receptors: a human donor in good health.

This sequence joins TRBV6-4 and TRBJ2-3; 7 bases are a match to TRBD2. Per the germline V gene, CDR1 is MRHNA and CDR2 is SNTAGT. CDR3 length equals 15 residues. Trimming cost V 11 bases and J 0 bases; bases outside gene matches: 11. CDR3 sequence (DNA): TGTGCCCCTGGGGAGCGGGATTCGAGCACAGATACGCAGTATTTT. Amino acid sequence: CAPGERDSSTDTQYF.

In this sample, this clonotype turned up once. In DNA, the CDR3 is TGTGCCAGCAGCGTATCCGATTGGGCTGAAGCTTTCTTT. It translates to CASSVSDWAEAFF. The rearrangement joins TRBV9 to TRBJ1-1, with D hard to call. Trimming removed 1 base from V and 6 bases from J, with 10 bases in between. The CDR3 loop spans 13 amino acids. Germline CDR1 reads SGDLS; CDR2 reads YYNGEE.

This chain uses TRBV18 with TRBJ2-3, with D possibly matching TRBD1 (5 bases). This CDR3 spans 14 amino acids. V was cut by 4 bases and J by 2 bases, with 10 bases left in between. Looked up from germline, CDR1 is KGHSH and CDR2 is LQKENI. The CDR3: CASSRGGHTDTQYF. The CDR3 bases are TGTGCCAGCTCACGGGGCGGTCACACAGATACGCAGTATTTT.

This clonotype was observed a single time. The chain carries TRBV29-1 and TRBJ1-4; 8 bases agree with TRBD1. In germline, CDR1 is SQVTM, CDR2 ANQGSEA. The CDR3 sequence is 13 residues long. The CDR3 spells CSGGARDDEKLFF. CDR3 coding DNA: TGCTCAGGGGGCGCGAGGGACGATGAAAAACTGTTTTTT.

This chain joins TRBV5-1 and TRBJ2-1; D is unresolved. The CDR3 length is 14 residues. CDR1 SGHRS and CDR2 YFSETQ come from the germline V gene. The V gene lost 3 bases and the J gene lost 3 bases, with 10 bases spanning the gap. CDR3 in DNA: TGCGCCAGCAGCTCTAGAGGTCGCTACAATGAGCAGTTCTTC. Amino acid sequence: CASSSRGRYNEQFF.

The rearrangement uses TRBV27 and TRBJ1-1; the D is unclear. V lost 6 bases and J lost 3, with 11 bases in between. Germline CDR1 is MNHEY and CDR2 is SMNVEV (reference sequence). CDR3 length: 13 amino acids. The CDR3 loop reads CASSEVADTEAFF. CDR3 DNA sequence: TGTGCCAGCAGCGAAGTGGCGGACACTGAAGCTTTCTTT.

This clonotype was seen just once. The V call is TRBV12-3 or TRBV12-4, the J call TRBJ1-6; 8 positions agree with TRBD1. V dropped 6 bases and J dropped 13; count of bases not matched to a gene: 8. CDR3 length equals 13 residues. CDR3 in amino acids: CASRLGQGLPLHF. The CDR3, as DNA: TGTGCCAGCAGACTAGGACAGGGTCTTCCCCTCCACTTT.

This sequence joins TRBV12-3 or TRBV12-4 and TRBJ2-3, with 7 bases fitting TRBD1. V shed 7 bases and J 3 bases; nucleotides not matched to a gene: 10. This CDR3 is built from 15 residues. The CDR3 DNA is TGTGCCAGCACCCGGGCAGGGGGAGCGACAGATACGCAGTATTTT. This codes for CASTRAGGATDTQYF.